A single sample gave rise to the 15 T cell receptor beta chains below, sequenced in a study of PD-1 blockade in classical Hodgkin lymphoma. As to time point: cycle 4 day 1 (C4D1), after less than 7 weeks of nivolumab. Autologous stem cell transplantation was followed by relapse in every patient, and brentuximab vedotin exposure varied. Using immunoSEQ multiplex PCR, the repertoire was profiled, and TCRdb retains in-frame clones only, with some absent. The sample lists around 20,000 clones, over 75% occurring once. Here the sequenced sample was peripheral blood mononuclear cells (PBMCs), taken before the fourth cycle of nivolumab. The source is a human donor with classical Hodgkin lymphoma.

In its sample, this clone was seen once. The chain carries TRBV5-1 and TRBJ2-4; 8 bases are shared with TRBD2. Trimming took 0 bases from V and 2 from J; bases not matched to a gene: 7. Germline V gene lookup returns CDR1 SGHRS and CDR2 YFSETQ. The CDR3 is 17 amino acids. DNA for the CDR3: TGCGCCAGCAGCTTGGTTACGGCGGGGGGATCCAAAAACATTCAGTACTTC. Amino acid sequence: CASSLVTAGGSKNIQYF.

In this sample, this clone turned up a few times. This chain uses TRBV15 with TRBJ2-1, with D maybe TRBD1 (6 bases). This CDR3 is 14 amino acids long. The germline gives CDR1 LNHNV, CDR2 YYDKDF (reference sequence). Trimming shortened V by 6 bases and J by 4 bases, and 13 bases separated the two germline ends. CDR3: CATRPSGEYNEQFF. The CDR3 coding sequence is TGTGCCACCAGGCCCTCAGGGGAGTACAATGAGCAGTTCTTC.

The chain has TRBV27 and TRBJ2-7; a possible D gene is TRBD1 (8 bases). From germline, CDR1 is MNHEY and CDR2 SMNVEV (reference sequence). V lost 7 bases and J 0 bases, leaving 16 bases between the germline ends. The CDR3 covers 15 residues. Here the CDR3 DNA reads TGTGCCAGCACAGGACAGGGAGGGAGCTCCTACGAGCAGTACGTC. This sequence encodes CASTGQGGSSYEQYV.

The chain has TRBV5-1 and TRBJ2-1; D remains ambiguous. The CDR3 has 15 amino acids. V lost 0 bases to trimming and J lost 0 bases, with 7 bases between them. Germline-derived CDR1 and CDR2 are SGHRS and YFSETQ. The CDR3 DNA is TGCGCCAGCAGCTTGGACGGTGTCTCCTACAATGAGCAGTTCTTC. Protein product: CASSLDGVSYNEQFF.

CDR3 sequence (DNA): TGCGCCAGCAGCTTGGGGGGACTAGCTAACCAAAGATCACAAGAGACCCAGTACTTC. It yields the protein CASSLGGLANQRSQETQYF. This sequence joins TRBV5-1 and TRBJ2-5; 9 nucleotides match TRBD2. CDR3 size: 19 residues. Germline-derived CDR1 and CDR2 are SGHRS and YFSETQ. V was clipped by 0 bases and J by 2 bases; unmatched bases: 14.

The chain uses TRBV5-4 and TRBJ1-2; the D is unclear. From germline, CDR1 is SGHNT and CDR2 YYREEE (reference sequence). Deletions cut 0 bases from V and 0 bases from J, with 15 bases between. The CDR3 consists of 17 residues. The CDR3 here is CASSLGGVERANYGYTF. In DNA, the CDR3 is TGTGCCAGCAGCTTGGGGGGTGTGGAACGAGCTAACTATGGCTACACCTTC.

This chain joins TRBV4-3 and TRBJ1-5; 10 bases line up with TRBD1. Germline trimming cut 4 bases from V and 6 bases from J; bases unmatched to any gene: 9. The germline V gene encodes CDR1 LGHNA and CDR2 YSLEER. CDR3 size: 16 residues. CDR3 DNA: TGCGCCAGCAGCCTTGGGACAGGGGTAAATCGTCAGCCCCAGCATTTT. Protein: CASSLGTGVNRQPQHF.

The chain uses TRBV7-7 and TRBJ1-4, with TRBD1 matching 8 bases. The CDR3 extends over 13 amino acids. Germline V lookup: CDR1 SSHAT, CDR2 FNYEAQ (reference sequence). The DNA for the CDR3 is TGTGCTAGAGGGACAGGCCTCGTCGGAAAACTGTTTTTT. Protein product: CARGTGLVGKLFF.

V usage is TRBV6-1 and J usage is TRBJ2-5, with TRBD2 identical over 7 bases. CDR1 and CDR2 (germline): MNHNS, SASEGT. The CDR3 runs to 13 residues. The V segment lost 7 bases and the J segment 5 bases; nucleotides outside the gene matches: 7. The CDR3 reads CASTLSGYETQYF. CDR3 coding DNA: TGTGCCAGCACCCTTAGCGGGTATGAGACCCAGTACTTC.

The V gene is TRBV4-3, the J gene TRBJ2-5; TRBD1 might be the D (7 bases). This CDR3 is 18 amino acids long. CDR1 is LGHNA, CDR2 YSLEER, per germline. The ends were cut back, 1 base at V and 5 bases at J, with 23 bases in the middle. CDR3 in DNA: TGCGCCAGCAGCCAAGGGGCAGGGGGGCAGGCTAGGACGGAGACCCAGTACTTC. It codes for CASSQGAGGQARTETQYF.

The CDR3 protein is CASRIGGGYEQYV. In nucleotides, the CDR3 is TGTGCCAGCAGGATAGGGGGCGGGTACGAGCAGTACGTC. The chain couples TRBV6-6 to TRBJ2-7, with TRBD1 matching over 7 bases. V trimming: 6 bases; J trimming: 4 bases; junction bases outside the gene matches: 6. The CDR3 covers 13 residues. Germline V CDR1 and CDR2: MNHNY, SVGAGI (reference sequence).

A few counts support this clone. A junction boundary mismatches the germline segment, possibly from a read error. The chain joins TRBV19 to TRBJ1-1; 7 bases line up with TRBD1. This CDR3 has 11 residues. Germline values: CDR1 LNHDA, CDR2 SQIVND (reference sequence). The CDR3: CASSVDREAFF. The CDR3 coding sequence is TGTGCCAGTAGTGTAGACAGGGAGGCTTTCTTT.

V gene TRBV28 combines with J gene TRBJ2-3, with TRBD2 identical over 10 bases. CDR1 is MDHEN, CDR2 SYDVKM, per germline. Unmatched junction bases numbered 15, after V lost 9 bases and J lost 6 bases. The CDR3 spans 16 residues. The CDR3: CASHTLAGAWVDTQYF. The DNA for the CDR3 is TGTGCCAGTCATACTCTAGCGGGGGCCTGGGTCGATACGCAGTATTTT.

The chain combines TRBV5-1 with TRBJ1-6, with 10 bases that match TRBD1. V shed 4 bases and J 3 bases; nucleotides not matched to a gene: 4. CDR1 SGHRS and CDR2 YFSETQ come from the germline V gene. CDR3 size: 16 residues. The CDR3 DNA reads TGCGCCAGCAGCGGGGGGACAGGGGTCTATAATTCACCCCTCCACTTT. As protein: CASSGGTGVYNSPLHF.

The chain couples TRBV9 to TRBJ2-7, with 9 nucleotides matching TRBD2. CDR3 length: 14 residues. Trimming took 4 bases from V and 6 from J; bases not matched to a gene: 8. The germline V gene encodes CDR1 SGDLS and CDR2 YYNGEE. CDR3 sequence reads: CASSRAGTSFEQYF. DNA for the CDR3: TGTGCCAGCAGCCGTGCCGGGACTAGCTTCGAGCAGTACTTC.